These 32 T cell receptor beta chains share one sample of origin, sequenced in a study of regulatory T cells in long-lasting Graves disease. Time point described: newly diagnosed GD, antithyroid drugs for less than 3 months. PBMC RNA was the source of the TCR library. Library construction for TCR beta used iRepertoire HTBI primers and Arm-PCR of CDR3 regions. TCRdb recomputed calls from the multiplex PCR reads with MiXCR, one row per CDR3 protein. Among 200,000 to 250,000 distinct CDR3 sequences listed, 20% were seen once. Source: peripheral blood mononuclear cells (PBMCs), taken at new diagnosis, from a patient treated with antithyroid drugs. Receptors were obtained from a female donor with Graves disease.

This clonotype showed up many times. The V gene is TRBV10-3, the J gene TRBJ2-7, with TRBD1 as a possible D gene (6 bases). The CDR3 is 13 amino acids. CDR1 is ENHRY and CDR2 is SYGVKD in the germline V gene. V was pared by 9 bases and J by 2 bases, with 14 bases between. This CDR3 is CAMRGRGTYEQYF. The CDR3 DNA reads TGTGCCATGAGGGGTAGGGGGACCTACGAGCAGTACTTC.

This clonotype was observed a few times. This is likely an artifact of a read error, given a far larger clone one base away. The V gene is TRBV6-1, the J gene TRBJ2-1, with D possibly matching TRBD1 (6 bases). V dropped 4 bases and J dropped 3 bases, with 13 bases sitting between them. The germline V gene has CDR1 MNHNS and CDR2 SASEGT. The length of the CDR3 is 15 residues. CDR3 DNA sequence: TGTGCCAGCAGTGGACCCGGGACAATCTACAATGAGCAGTTCTTC. This encodes CASSGPGTIYNEQFF.

This clonotype has a count of ten or more. The J gene is TRBJ2-2, the V gene TRBV11-2; 8 bases are a match to TRBD2. The CDR3 extends over 16 amino acids. Germline assignment: CDR1 SGHAT and CDR2 FQNNGV. V lost 5 bases and J lost 2; bases outside the gene matches: 7. DNA of the CDR3: TGTGCCAGCAGCCCGGGGACTAGGGGAAACACCGGGGAGCTGTTTTTT. Translating it yields CASSPGTRGNTGELFF.

This clonotype has at least ten counts. The V and J genes are TRBV9 and TRBJ2-3; D is ambiguous. The V gene lost 1 base and the J gene lost 0 bases, with 12 bases spanning the gap. This CDR3 is 16 amino acids long. CDR1 SGDLS and CDR2 YYNGEE come from the germline V gene. The CDR3 is CASSVKGSASTDTQYF. CDR3 DNA: TGTGCCAGCAGCGTAAAGGGCTCCGCAAGCACAGATACGCAGTATTTT. Full variable domain (outside the CDR3, taken from reference TRBV9 and TRBJ2-3): DSGVTQTPKHLITATGQRVTLRCSPRSGDLSVYWYQQSLDQGLQFLIQYYNGEERAKGNILERFSAQQFPDLHSELNLSSLELGDSALYFCASSVKGSASTDTQYFGPGTRLTVL.

Notes on this clonotype: It is likely a read error: a sequence one base away is far more abundant. The gene calls are TRBV6-1 and TRBJ2-5; tentatively, D is TRBD1 (6 bases). Germline-derived CDR1 and CDR2 are MNHNS and SASEGT. This CDR3 comprises 11 residues. The V end lost 7 bases, the J end lost 10 bases, and 13 bases lay between the germline ends. CDR3 nucleotides: TGTGCCAGCACCCCAGGGGTGATCCAGTACTTC. Translating it yields CASTPGVIQYF.

This clonotype was detected ten times or more. The rearrangement joins TRBV5-1 to TRBJ1-1; D gene unclear. Trimming removed 4 bases from V and 6 bases from J, with 22 bases in between. CDR3 length: 16 amino acids. From germline, CDR1 is SGHRS and CDR2 YFSETQ. CDR3 region: CASSPNVAGISSEAFF. As DNA, the CDR3 is TGCGCCAGCAGCCCGAACGTCGCGGGGATTTCGTCTGAAGCTTTCTTT.

A word on this clonotype: At one end the junction does not follow the germline gene, possibly because of a read error. The J gene is TRBJ1-5, the V gene TRBV20-1, with D maybe TRBD1 (5 bases). CDR3 length: 12 residues. Germline loops: CDR1 DFQATT, CDR2 SNEGSKA (reference sequence). CDR3: CSAGRRDQPRHF. CDR3 bases: TGCAGTGCGGGGCGCAGGGATCAGCCCCGGCATTTT.

This clonotype was picked up many times. V gene TRBV27 combines with J gene TRBJ2-7; 7 bases map to TRBD2. The germline V gene encodes CDR1 MNHEY and CDR2 SMNVEV (reference sequence). Trimming cost V 6 bases and J 3 bases; bases outside gene matches: 8. This CDR3 contains 14 residues. The CDR3 DNA sequence: TGTGCCAGCAGCCCAAGGACTAGTGGCTACGAGCAGTACTTC. Its translation is CASSPRTSGYEQYF.

This clonotype has only a few counts. The chain employs TRBV28 and TRBJ2-1; 12 nucleotides agree with TRBD2. V dropped 3 bases and J dropped 2; count of bases not matched to a gene: 2. This CDR3 has 16 residues. Looked up from germline, CDR1 is MDHEN and CDR2 is SYDVKM. CDR3 bases: TGTGCCAGCAGTTTCCTAGCGGGGGGGGCCTACAATGAGCAGTTCTTC. It encodes CASSFLAGGAYNEQFF. Full variable domain (outside the CDR3, taken from reference TRBV28 and TRBJ2-1): DVKVTQSSRYLVKRTGEKVFLECVQDMDHENMFWYRQDPGLGLRLIYFSYDVKMKEKGDIPEGYSVSREKKERFSLILESASTNQTSMYLCASSFLAGGAYNEQFFGPGTRLTVL.

This clonotype was recorded a few times. The rearrangement links TRBV7-3 to TRBJ2-6; D gene ambiguous. The CDR3 runs 16 residues. Trimming pared 2 bases from V and 2 bases from J, leaving 10 bases between. The V gene's germline CDR1 is SGHTA and CDR2 FQGTGA. CDR3 region: CASSLYLGTGANVLTF. The CDR3 DNA follows: TGTGCCAGCAGCTTATATTTGGGGACTGGGGCCAACGTCCTGACTTTC.

The chain is built from TRBV4-3 and TRBJ2-1, with 8 bases matching TRBD1. Trimming removed 2 bases from V and 6 bases from J; junction bases left unmatched: 6. The CDR3 consists of 15 residues. Per germline, CDR1 LGHNA and CDR2 YSLEER. The CDR3 DNA follows: TGCGCCAGCAGCCAAAGGGACAGGTGGGTCAATGAGCAGTTCTTC. The encoded protein is CASSQRDRWVNEQFF.

The CDR3 spells CSVRSTWGNTQYF. The CDR3 nucleotides read TGCAGCGTCAGATCCACGTGGGGGAATACGCAGTATTTT. The chain couples TRBV29-1 to TRBJ2-3; D tentatively reads TRBD1 or TRBD2 (5 bases each). This CDR3 is 13 amino acids long. The ends were cut back, 6 bases at V and 7 bases at J, with 17 bases in the middle. Germline values: CDR1 SQVTM, CDR2 ANQGSEA.

A few counts support this clonotype. CDR3 amino acids: CASSQARGTGPGNEQYF. In DNA, the CDR3 is TGCGCCAGCAGCCAGGCCCGGGGAACAGGCCCCGGGAACGAGCAGTACTTC. This chain links TRBV4-1 with TRBJ2-7; D is tentatively TRBD1 or TRBD2 (5 bases each). The germline V gene encodes CDR1 MGHRA and CDR2 YSYEKL. The ends were cut back, 3 bases at V and 5 bases at J, with 23 bases in the middle. The CDR3 has 17 residues.

This clonotype was observed many times. J is TRBJ2-2 and V is TRBV6-1; no firm D call. Germline CDR1 MNHNS, CDR2 SASEGT. With 7 bases removed from V and 0 bases from J, the gap between germline ends came to 9 bases. This CDR3 region has 14 residues. Written as DNA, the CDR3 is TGTGCCAGCAAAGAGGATTCGAACACCGGGGAGCTGTTTTTT. It yields the protein CASKEDSNTGELFF.

The chain recombines TRBV10-2 with TRBJ1-5; D gene unclear. CDR1 WSHSY and CDR2 SAAADI come from the germline V gene. The length of the CDR3 is 14 residues. With 2 bases removed from V and 4 bases from J, the gap between germline ends came to 9 bases. In DNA form, the CDR3 reads TGCGCCAGCAGTGAGCCCAGCCGAAATCAGCCCCAGCATTTT. Translating gives CASSEPSRNQPQHF.

In this sample, this clonotype turned up many times. The genes are TRBV6-2 or TRBV6-3 and TRBJ2-4, with 10 bases matching TRBD1. From germline, CDR1 is MNHEY and CDR2 SVGEGT. Trimming cost V 4 bases and J 3 bases; bases outside gene matches: 6. CDR3 length: 16 residues. The CDR3 sequence: CASSSDRGRGKNIQYF. The CDR3 nucleotides are TGTGCCAGCAGTTCTGACAGGGGGCGAGGCAAAAACATTCAGTACTTC.

In its sample, this clonotype was seen many times. The chain combines TRBV20-1 with TRBJ2-3, with 9 bases fitting TRBD2. The CDR3 is made up of 16 amino acids. Germline V gene data show CDR1 as DFQATT and CDR2 as SNEGSKA (reference sequence). V lost 0 bases to trimming and J lost 2 bases; unmatched junction nucleotides: 6. CDR3 protein: CSARDFLAGNTDTQYF. Here the CDR3 DNA reads TGCAGTGCTAGAGATTTTCTAGCGGGGAACACAGATACGCAGTATTTT.

This clonotype was seen ten or more times. CDR3 DNA: TGTGCCAGCAGCTTTAAGTGGGAGACTGAAGCTTTCTTT. The encoded protein is CASSFKWETEAFF. The rearrangement joins TRBV11-2 to TRBJ1-1, with D uncertain. The CDR3 totals 13 residues. The germline gives CDR1 SGHAT, CDR2 FQNNGV. V dropped 3 bases and J dropped 5 bases, with 10 bases sitting between them.

This clonotype was seen ten or more times. The chain employs TRBV20-1 and TRBJ2-7; 13 nucleotides agree with TRBD2. CDR1 and CDR2 from the germline V gene are DFQATT and SNEGSKA (reference sequence). CDR3 length: 17 amino acids. V lost 3 bases, J lost 5 bases, and 13 bases stayed unmatched. Written as DNA, the CDR3 is TGCAGTGCTAGCGGACTAGCGGGAGCTGCGGCCGCCCACGAGCAGTACTTC. This gives the protein CSASGLAGAAAAHEQYF.

This clonotype has ten or more counts. The V gene is TRBV2, the J gene TRBJ2-4; no clear D. V was shortened by 3 bases and J by 2 bases, with 8 bases between the two germline ends. Germline CDR1 and CDR2: SNHLY and FYNNEI. CDR3 length: 14 amino acids. CDR3 nucleotides: TGTGCCAGCAGTGACCGGGCAACCAAAAACATTCAGTACTTC. Its translation is CASSDRATKNIQYF.

This clonotype was recorded many times. The rearrangement links TRBV27 to TRBJ1-2; possible D gene TRBD1, 5 bases. The germline CDR1 and CDR2 sequences are MNHEY and SMNVEV (reference sequence). With 4 bases removed from V and 3 bases from J, the gap between germline ends came to 12 bases. The CDR3 is made up of 14 amino acids. DNA of the CDR3: TGTGCCAGCAGTTCTACGGGACTCCACTATGGCTACACCTTC. This encodes CASSSTGLHYGYTF.

V gene TRBV14 combines with J gene TRBJ2-2; no reliable D call. The CDR3 totals 14 residues. CDR1 is SGHDN and CDR2 is FVKESK in the germline V gene. V lost 0 bases and J lost 3, with 5 bases in between. The CDR3 nucleotides are TGTGCCAGCAGCCAAGATCCGGACACCGGGGAGCTGTTTTTT. Its translation is CASSQDPDTGELFF.

This clonotype has only a few counts. V and J are TRBV9 and TRBJ1-2; maybe TRBD1 (5 bases). The V end lost 3 bases, the J end lost 5 bases, and 26 bases lay between the germline ends. This CDR3 region has 18 residues. Germline V gene lookup returns CDR1 SGDLS and CDR2 YYNGEE. This CDR3 reads CASSDGRGGKEQRYGYTF. The CDR3 DNA sequence: TGTGCCAGCAGCGACGGACGGGGGGGGAAGGAGCAGCGTTATGGCTACACCTTC.

Regarding this clonotype: A much larger clone lies a single base off, so this may be a read error. Here the CDR3 omits its conserved ending phenylalanine or tryptophan, so a read error is the likely source. The chain couples TRBV5-1 to TRBJ2-1, with 11 bases fitting TRBD2. Germline CDR1 reads SGHRS; CDR2 reads YFSETQ. The CDR3 is 19 residues long. CDR3 protein: CASSPPPQIAGGSYNEQFL. CDR3 bases: TGTGCCAGCAGCCCACCCCCCCAGATAGCGGGAGGGTCCTACAATGAGCAGTTCCTC.

The V and J genes are TRBV6-6 and TRBJ1-1; D ambiguous. In germline, CDR1 is MNHNY, CDR2 SVGAGI (reference sequence). V was shortened by 0 bases and J by 4 bases, with 12 bases between the two germline ends. CDR3 length equals 15 residues. Written as DNA, the CDR3 is TGTGCCAGCAGTTACTCGACCGAGGGTCCCACTGAAGCTTTCTTT. Translation: CASSYSTEGPTEAFF.

J is TRBJ2-5 and V is TRBV6-2 or TRBV6-3, with D possibly TRBD1 on 6 matching bases. Between the trimmed V and J ends, which lost 3 bases and 1 base, there was a span of 12 bases. This CDR3 has 15 residues. Germline assignment: CDR1 MNHEY and CDR2 SVGEGT. The DNA for the CDR3 is TGTGCCAGCAGTTATGAAGGGGGAGCCCAAGAGACCCAGTACTTC. Residues: CASSYEGGAQETQYF.

The sample holds many counts of this clonotype. The chain couples TRBV18 to TRBJ2-3, with 7 bases matching TRBD2. CDR3 size: 12 residues. Germline values: CDR1 KGHSH, CDR2 LQKENI. V was clipped by 6 bases and J by 4 bases; unmatched bases: 1. CDR3 sequence reads: CASSGGSDTQYF. The CDR3 nucleotides read TGTGCCAGCTCGGGAGGGTCAGATACGCAGTATTTT.

The V call is TRBV7-9, the J call TRBJ1-3; 9 bases are a match to TRBD1. V was pared by 2 bases and J by 6 bases, with 5 bases of the junction left unmatched. Germline CDR1 reads SEHNR; CDR2 reads FQNEAQ (reference sequence). This CDR3 is built from 15 residues. CDR3 region: CASSLNTGGVNTIYF. CDR3 coding DNA: TGTGCCAGCAGCTTAAACACAGGGGGCGTAAACACCATATATTTT.

This clonotype was picked up many times. CDR3 amino acids: CASSLYKGPLAKNIQYF. Here the CDR3 DNA reads TGTGCCAGCAGCTTATATAAGGGACCCTTAGCCAAAAACATTCAGTACTTC. This rearrangement joins TRBV13 to TRBJ2-4; D could derive from TRBD1 or TRBD2 (5 bases each). Trimming left V 2 bases short and J 0 bases short, with 14 bases between. This CDR3 contains 17 residues. Germline CDR1 is PRHDT and CDR2 is FYEKMQ (reference sequence).

This clonotype was detected only once. This chain joins TRBV30 and TRBJ1-5, with D hard to call. Germline CDR1 is GTSNPN and CDR2 is SVGIG (reference sequence). The length of the CDR3 is 13 residues. With 0 bases removed from V and 0 bases from J, the gap between germline ends came to 3 bases. CDR3 sequence reads: CAWSVNSNQPQHF. Written as DNA, the CDR3 is TGTGCCTGGAGTGTTAATAGCAATCAGCCCCAGCATTTT.

This clonotype was observed many times. The V and J genes are TRBV2 and TRBJ1-3; D remains unclear. Trimming pared 1 base from V and 4 bases from J, leaving 14 bases between. The CDR3 contains 16 residues. Germline V gene data show CDR1 as SNHLY and CDR2 as FYNNEI. CDR3 nucleotide sequence: TGTGCCAGCAGTGAAGAGCATGGTCTGAGGGGAAACACCATATATTTT. Translation: CASSEEHGLRGNTIYF.

This clonotype was recorded many times. The chain has TRBV10-3 and TRBJ2-2; D unclear. The germline gives CDR1 ENHRY, CDR2 SYGVKD. This CDR3 spans 14 amino acids. V was pared by 10 bases and J by 3 bases, with 15 bases between. The CDR3 DNA follows: TGTGCCACAATCAACCCAGAACACACCGGGGAGCTGTTTTTT. The encoded protein is CATINPEHTGELFF.